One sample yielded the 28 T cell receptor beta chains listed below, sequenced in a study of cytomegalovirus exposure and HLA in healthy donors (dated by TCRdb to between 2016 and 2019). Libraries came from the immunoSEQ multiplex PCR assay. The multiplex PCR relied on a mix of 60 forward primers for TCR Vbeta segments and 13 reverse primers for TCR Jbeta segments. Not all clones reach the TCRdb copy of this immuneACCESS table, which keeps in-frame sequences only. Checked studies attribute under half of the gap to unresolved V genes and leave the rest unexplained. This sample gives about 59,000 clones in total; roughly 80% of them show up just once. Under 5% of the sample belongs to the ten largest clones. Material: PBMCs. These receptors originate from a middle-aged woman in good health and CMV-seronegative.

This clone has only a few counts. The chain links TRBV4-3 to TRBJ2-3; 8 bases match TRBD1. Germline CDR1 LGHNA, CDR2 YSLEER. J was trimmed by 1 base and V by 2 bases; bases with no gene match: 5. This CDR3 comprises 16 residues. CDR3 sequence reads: CASSQQTGVGTDTQYF. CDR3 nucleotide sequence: TGCGCCAGCAGCCAACAGACAGGGGTGGGCACAGATACGCAGTATTTT.

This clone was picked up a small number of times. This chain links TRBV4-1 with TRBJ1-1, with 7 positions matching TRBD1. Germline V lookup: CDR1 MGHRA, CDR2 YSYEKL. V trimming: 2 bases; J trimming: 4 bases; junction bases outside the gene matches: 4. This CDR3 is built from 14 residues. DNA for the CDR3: TGCGCCAGCAGCCAAATAGCAGGGGGCACTGAAGCTTTCTTT. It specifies CASSQIAGGTEAFF.

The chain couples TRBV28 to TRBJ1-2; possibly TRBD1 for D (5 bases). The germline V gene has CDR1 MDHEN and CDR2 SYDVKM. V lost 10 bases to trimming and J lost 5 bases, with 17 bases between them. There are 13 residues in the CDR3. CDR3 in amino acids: CATTRDSTYGYTF. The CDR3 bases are TGTGCCACTACTCGGGACTCGACGTATGGCTACACCTTC.

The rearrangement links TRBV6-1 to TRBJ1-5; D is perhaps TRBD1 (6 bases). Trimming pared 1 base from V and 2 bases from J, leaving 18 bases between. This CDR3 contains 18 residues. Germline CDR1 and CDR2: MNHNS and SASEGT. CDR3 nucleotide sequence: TGTGCCAGCAGTGAAGTCGGAACAGGGAGATATGGCAATCAGCCCCAGCATTTT. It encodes CASSEVGTGRYGNQPQHF.

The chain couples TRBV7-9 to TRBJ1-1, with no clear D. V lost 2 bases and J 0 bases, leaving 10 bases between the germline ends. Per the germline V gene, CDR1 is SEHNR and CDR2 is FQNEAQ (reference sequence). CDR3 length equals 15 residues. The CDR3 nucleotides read TGTGCCAGCAGCTTACCGGTAGCCTTGAACACTGAAGCTTTCTTT. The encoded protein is CASSLPVALNTEAFF.

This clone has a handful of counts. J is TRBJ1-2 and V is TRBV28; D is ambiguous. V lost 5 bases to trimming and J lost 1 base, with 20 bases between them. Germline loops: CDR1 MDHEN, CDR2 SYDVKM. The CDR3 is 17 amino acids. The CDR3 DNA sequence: TGTGCCAGCAGTCTAGATCCTATGCCGATGCTTAACTATGGCTACACCTTC. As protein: CASSLDPMPMLNYGYTF.

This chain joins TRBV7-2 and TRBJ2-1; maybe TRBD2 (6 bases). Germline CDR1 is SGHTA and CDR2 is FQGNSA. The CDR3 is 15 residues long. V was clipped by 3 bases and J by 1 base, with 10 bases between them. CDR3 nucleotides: TGTGCCAGCAGCTTGGGCGGGATGTCCTACAATGAGCAGTTCTTC. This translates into CASSLGGMSYNEQFF. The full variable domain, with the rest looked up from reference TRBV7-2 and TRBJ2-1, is GAGVSQSPSNKVTEKGKDVELRCDPISGHTALYWYRQSLGQGLEFLIYFQGNSAPDKSGLPSDRFSAERTGGSVSTLTIQRTQQEDSAVYLCASSLGGMSYNEQFFGPGTRLTVL.

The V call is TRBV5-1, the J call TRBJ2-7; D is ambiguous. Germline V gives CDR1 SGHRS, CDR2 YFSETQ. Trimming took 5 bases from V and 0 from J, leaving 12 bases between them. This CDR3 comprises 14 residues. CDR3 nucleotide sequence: TGCGCCAGCAGTGGGCAGGATAGCTCCTACGAGCAGTACTTC. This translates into CASSGQDSSYEQYF.

CDR3 protein: CASKGTLGGADTQYF. The DNA for the CDR3 is TGTGCCAGTAAAGGTACCCTAGGCGGCGCAGATACGCAGTATTTT. The chain couples TRBV19 to TRBJ2-3; D call uncertain. CDR3 length equals 15 residues. Germline loops: CDR1 LNHDA, CDR2 SQIVND (reference sequence). Trimming left V 7 bases short and J 4 bases short, with 18 bases between.

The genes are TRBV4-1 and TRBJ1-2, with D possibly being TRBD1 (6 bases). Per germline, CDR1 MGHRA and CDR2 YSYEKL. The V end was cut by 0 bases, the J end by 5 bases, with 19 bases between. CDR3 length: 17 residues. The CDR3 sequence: CASSQEEVQGRKYGYTF. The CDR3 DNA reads TGCGCCAGCAGCCAAGAGGAGGTCCAGGGGCGTAAATATGGCTACACCTTC.

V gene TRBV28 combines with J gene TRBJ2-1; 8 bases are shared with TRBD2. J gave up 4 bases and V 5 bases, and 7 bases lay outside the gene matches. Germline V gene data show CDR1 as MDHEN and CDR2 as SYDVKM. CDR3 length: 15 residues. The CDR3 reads CASSRGLAKYNEQFF. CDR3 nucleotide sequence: TGTGCCAGCAGTCGAGGACTAGCCAAATACAATGAGCAGTTCTTC.

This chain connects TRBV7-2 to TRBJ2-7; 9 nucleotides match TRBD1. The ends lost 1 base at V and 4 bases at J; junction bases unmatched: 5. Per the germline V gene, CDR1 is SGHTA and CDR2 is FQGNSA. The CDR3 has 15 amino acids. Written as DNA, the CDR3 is TGTGCCAGCAGCTTAGACGGGACAGGGAGATACGAGCAGTACTTC. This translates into CASSLDGTGRYEQYF. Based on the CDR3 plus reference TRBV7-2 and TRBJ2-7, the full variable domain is GAGVSQSPSNKVTEKGKDVELRCDPISGHTALYWYRQSLGQGLEFLIYFQGNSAPDKSGLPSDRFSAERTGGSVSTLTIQRTQQEDSAVYLCASSLDGTGRYEQYFGPGTRLTVT.

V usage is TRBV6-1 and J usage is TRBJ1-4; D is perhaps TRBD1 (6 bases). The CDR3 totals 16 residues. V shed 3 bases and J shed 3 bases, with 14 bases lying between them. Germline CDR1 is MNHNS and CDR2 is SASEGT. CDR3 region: CASSDYMGAANEKLFF. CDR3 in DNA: TGTGCCAGCAGTGATTATATGGGGGCGGCTAATGAAAAACTGTTTTTT.

The CDR3 DNA sequence: TGCGCCAGCAGCTTGGCCTTAGCCGTCTACAATGAGCAGTTCTTC. Translation gives CASSLALAVYNEQFF. The rearrangement uses TRBV5-1 and TRBJ2-1, with D uncertain. Germline assignment: CDR1 SGHRS and CDR2 YFSETQ. The CDR3 spans 15 residues. V was cut by 0 bases and J by 3 bases, with 10 bases left in between.

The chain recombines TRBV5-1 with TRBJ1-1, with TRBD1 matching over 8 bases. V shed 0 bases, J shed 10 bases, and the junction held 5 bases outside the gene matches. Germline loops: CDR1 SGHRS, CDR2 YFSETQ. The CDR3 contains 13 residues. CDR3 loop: CASSLAQGAVAFF. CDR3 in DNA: TGCGCCAGCAGCTTGGCGCAGGGGGCCGTAGCTTTCTTT.

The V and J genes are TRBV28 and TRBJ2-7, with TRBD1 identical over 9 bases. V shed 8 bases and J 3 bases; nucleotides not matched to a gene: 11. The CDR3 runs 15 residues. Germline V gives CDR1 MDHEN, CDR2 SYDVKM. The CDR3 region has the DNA TGTGCCAGCCTGCCGGGACAGGGAATGTTCTACGAGCAGTACTTC. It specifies CASLPGQGMFYEQYF.

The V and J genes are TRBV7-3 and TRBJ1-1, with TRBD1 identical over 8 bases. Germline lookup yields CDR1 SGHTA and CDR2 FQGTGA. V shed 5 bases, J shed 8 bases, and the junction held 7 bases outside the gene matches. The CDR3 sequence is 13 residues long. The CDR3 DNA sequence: TGTGCCAGCAGCGCGGCTGACAGGGGAGAAGCTTTCTTT. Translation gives CASSAADRGEAFF.

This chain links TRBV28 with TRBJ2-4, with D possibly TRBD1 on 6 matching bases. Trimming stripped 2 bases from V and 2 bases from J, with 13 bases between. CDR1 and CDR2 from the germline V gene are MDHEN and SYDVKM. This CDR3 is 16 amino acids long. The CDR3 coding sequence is TGTGCCAGCAGTTTAGAGGGGGACATCTCCAAAAACATTCAGTACTTC. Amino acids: CASSLEGDISKNIQYF.

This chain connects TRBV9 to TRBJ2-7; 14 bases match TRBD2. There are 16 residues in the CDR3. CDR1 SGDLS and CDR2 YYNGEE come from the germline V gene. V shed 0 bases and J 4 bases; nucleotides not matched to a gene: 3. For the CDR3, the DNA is TGTGCCAGCAGCGTAGCGGGACTAGCGGGAGAGTACGAGCAGTACTTC. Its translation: CASSVAGLAGEYEQYF.

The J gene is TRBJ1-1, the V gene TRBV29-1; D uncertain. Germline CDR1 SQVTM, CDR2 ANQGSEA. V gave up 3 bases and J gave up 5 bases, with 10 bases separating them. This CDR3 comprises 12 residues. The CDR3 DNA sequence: TGCAGCGTTGACAACGGTTTAACTGAAGCTTTCTTT. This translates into CSVDNGLTEAFF.

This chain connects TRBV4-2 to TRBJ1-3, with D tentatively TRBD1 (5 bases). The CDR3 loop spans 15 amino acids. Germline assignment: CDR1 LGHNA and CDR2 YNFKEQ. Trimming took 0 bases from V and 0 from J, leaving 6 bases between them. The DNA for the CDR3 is TGTGCCAGCAGCCAAGAGACAGCCTCTGGAAACACCATATATTTT. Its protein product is CASSQETASGNTIYF.

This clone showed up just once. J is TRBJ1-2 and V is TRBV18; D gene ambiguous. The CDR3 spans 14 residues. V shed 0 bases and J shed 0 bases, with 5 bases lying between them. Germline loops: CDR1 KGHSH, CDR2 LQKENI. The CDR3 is CASSPPAANYGYTF. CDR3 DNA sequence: TGTGCCAGCTCACCACCGGCAGCTAACTATGGCTACACCTTC.

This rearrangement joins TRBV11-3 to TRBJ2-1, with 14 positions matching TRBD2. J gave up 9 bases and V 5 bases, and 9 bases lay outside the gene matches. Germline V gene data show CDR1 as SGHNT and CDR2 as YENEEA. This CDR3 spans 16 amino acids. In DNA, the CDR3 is TGTGCCAGCAGCCCCGGGACTAGCGGGAGCGTGGTTGAGCAGTTCTTC. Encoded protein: CASSPGTSGSVVEQFF.

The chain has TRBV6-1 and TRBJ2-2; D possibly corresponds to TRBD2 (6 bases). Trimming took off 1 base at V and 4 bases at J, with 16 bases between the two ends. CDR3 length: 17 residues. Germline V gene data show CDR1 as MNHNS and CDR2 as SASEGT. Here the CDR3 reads CASSEEIGGRLTGELFF. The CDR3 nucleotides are TGTGCCAGCAGTGAAGAGATTGGAGGGAGGCTCACCGGGGAGCTGTTTTTT.

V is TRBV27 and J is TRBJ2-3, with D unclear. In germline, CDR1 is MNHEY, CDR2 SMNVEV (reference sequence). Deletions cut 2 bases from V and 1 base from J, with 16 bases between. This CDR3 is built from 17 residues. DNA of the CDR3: TGTGCCAGCAGTTTAGTCGGCATTCGGAGTGGCACAGATACGCAGTATTTT. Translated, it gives CASSLVGIRSGTDTQYF.

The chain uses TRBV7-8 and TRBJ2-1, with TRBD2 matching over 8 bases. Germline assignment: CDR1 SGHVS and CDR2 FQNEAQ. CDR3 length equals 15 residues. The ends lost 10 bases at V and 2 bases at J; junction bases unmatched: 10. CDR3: CATKGGRSPYNEQFF. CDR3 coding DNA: TGTGCCACGAAGGGCGGGAGGAGCCCCTACAATGAGCAGTTCTTC.

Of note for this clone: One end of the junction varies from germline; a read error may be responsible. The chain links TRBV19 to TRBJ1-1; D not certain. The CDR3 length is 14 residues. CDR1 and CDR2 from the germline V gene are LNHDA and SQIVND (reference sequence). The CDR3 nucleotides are TGTGTCAGTAGTATAGGAAAGAAAGGGAGCGAGGCTTTCTTT. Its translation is CVSSIGKKGSEAFF.

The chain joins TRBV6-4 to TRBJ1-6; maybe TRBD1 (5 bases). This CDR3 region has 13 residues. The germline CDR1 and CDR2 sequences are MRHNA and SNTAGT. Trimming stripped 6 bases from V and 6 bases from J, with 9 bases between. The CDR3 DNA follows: TGTGCCAGCAGCCGGGACTTTAATTCACCCCTCCACTTT. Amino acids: CASSRDFNSPLHF.